Sequencing of this T cell receptor (beta chain) was carried out in a study of T cells after yellow fever vaccination. The CDR3 has 10 residues. Trimming pared 3 bases from V and 6 bases from J, leaving 6 bases between. The V gene's germline CDR1 is SQVTM and CDR2 ANQGSEA. It was through 5'RACE template switching that TCR cDNA was made, with a universal primer site and UMIs added. TCRdb reprocessed the 5' RACE reads via MiXCR and lists one record per CDR3 protein. The sample shows around 500,000 distinct CDR3 sequences, about a fifth of them seen only once. The chain carries TRBV29-1 and TRBJ2-7, with D unresolved. The sample was PBMCs, taken roughly 20 days after the first yellow fever vaccination. The receptor was derived from a man between 18 and 35 years old who received the YFV17D yellow fever vaccine. DNA of the CDR3: TGCAGCGTTGAGGCAGGCGAGCAGTACTTC. This translates into CSVEAGEQYF.